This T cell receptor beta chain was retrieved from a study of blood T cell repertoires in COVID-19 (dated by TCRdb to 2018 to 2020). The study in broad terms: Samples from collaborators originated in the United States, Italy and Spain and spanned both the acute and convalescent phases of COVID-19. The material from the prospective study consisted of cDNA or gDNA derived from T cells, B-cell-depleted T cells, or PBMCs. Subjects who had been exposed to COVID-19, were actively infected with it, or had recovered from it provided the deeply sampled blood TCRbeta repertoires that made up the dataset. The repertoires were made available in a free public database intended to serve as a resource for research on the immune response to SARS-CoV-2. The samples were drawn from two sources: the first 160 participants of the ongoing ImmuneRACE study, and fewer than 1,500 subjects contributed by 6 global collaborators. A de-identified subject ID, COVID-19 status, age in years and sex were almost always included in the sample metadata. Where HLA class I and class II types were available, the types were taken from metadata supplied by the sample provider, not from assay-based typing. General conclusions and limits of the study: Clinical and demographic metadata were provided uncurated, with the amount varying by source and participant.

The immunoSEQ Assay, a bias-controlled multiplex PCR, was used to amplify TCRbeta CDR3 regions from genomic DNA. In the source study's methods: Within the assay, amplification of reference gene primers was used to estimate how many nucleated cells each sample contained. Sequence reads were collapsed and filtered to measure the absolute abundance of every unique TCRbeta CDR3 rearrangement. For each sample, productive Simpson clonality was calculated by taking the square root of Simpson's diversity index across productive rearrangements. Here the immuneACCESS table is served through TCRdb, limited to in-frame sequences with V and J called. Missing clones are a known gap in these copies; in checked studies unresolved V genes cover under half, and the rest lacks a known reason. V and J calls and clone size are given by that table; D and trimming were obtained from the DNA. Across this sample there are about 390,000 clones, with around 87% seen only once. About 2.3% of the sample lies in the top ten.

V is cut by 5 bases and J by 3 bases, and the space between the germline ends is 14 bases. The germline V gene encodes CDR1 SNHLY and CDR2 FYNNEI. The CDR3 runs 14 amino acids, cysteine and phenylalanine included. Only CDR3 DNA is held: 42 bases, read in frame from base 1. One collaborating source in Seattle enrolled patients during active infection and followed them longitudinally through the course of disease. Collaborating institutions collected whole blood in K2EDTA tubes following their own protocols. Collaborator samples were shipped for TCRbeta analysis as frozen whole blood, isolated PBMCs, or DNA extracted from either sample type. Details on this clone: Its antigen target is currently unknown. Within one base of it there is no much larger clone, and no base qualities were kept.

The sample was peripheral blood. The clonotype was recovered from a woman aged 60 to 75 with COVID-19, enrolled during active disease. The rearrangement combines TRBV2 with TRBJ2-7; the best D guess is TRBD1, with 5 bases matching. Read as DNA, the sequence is TGTGCCAGCAGTACAAGGACAATCTACTACGAGCAGTACTTC. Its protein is CASSTRTIYYEQYF.